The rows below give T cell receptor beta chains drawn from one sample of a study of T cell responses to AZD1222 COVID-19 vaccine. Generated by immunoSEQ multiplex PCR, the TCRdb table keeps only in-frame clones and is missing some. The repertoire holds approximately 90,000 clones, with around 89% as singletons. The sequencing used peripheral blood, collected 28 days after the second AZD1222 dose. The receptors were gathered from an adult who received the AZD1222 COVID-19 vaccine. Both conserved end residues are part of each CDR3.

CDR3: CASSFLIYYEQYF; V: TRBV7-9
CDR3: CASSQSGTAAYEQYF; V: TRBV4-3
CDR3: CASSYGREETQYF; V: TRBV6-6
CDR3: CASSVGGSGYTF; V: TRBV9
CDR3: CASSLDRGRNQPQHF; V: TRBV7-2
CDR3: CPGSTPGQRDTEAFF; V: TRBV22-1
CDR3: CASSQGTTSGNTIYF; V: TRBV3-1/TRBV3-2
CDR3: CASSYSWTGANNEQFF; V: TRBV6-2/TRBV6-3
CDR3: CASSLAGLGEQYF; V: TRBV28
CDR3: CASSRGRGEQYF; V: TRBV4-3
CDR3: CASSPSREVGYGYTF; V: TRBV4-1
CDR3: CASRRGKGSYNSPLHF; V: TRBV2
CDR3: CASRGGHSTDANQPQHF; V: TRBV7-9
CDR3: CASSKTTSSNYGYTF; V: TRBV5-5
CDR3: CASSTTTSGGDSYNEQFF; V: TRBV6-2/TRBV6-3
CDR3: CASSGGQGVQETQYF; V: TRBV9
CDR3: CASRGTEAFF; V: TRBV10-2
CDR3: CASSDRDRYGYTF; V: TRBV3-1/TRBV3-2
CDR3: CASRLGGDYGYTF; V: TRBV19
CDR3: CASTWSQGRTTEAFF; V: TRBV19
CDR3: CASSVDSVSYEQYF; V: TRBV9
CDR3: CASSSDPFFYEQYF; V: TRBV7-9
CDR3: CATGKTGDDYGYTF; V: TRBV15
CDR3: CAWSGGLYQPQHF; V: TRBV30
CDR3: CASSVDPREHYGYTF; V: TRBV9
CDR3: CASGLPGLAYEQYF; V: TRBV12-5
CDR3: CASSTGPYGYTF; V: TRBV2
CDR3: CASSLRLTGGREETQYF; V: TRBV7-8
CDR3: CASMGPLNDQPQHF; V: TRBV19
CDR3: CASSIRGREAYGYTF; V: TRBV19
CDR3: CASSPARQLNTEAFF; V: TRBV18
CDR3: CASSSHISGEQYF; V: TRBV5-1
CDR3: CASSYGQMNTEAFF; V: TRBV11-3